The subject of this entry is one T cell receptor (beta chain). The antigen it binds to is not known. Base qualities are not recorded, but no much larger clone differs from it by a single base. The data originate from a study of cytomegalovirus exposure and HLA in healthy donors (dated by TCRdb to about 2017). Study-wide context: According to a later analysis, one platform produced both the roughly 110 validation repertoires and the roughly 650 repertoires of the first cohort. The study aimed to test whether cataloging public T cell receptors could reveal signatures of past pathogen exposure. Besides the first cohort of approximately 710 subjects, a separate validation cohort made up of 120 different subjects was used. To predict cytomegalovirus infection status, the study brought together high-throughput TCR immunosequencing, statistical association of individual TCRs with disease status, and machine learning.

For CDR1 and CDR2, the germline V gene lists MRHNA and SNTAGT. Relative to germline, V is missing 5 bases and J is missing 5 bases, with 3 bases of the junction outside any gene match. The CDR3 measures 14 amino acids from cysteine to phenylalanine. The read is trimmed to its CDR3 DNA, 42 bases read in frame from base 1. The donors belonged to the validation cohort of about 130 subjects, which was separate from the approximately 700-subject first cohort. What the research found in general, with its limitations: Of the cluster scores, 85% to 95% were above 0 in a later analysis, which found that TCRs clustered in the first cohort also tended to co-occur in the 120 validation repertoires. In vitro tests confirmed that a few of the cytomegalovirus-associated TCR beta chains recognize cytomegalovirus antigens. The study listed approximately 150 TCR beta chains as associated with cytomegalovirus. All 120 or so repertoires were used to score co-occurrence in the validation cohort in a later analysis, because that analysis had no HLA typing for the cohort. The authors suggested that the approach could potentially be extended to other disease states and immunological phenotypes. The classifier was reported to diagnose cytomegalovirus status with high specificity and sensitivity in both the original cohort and the validation cohort. Most TCR sequences were seen in very few donors, while some public TCRs were found in many individuals.

The library was produced with the immunoSEQ multiplex PCR assay. The original pipeline was this. A statistical classification framework was built for diagnosing cytomegalovirus status from the catalog of TCR beta chain sequences. TCRdb mirrors the immuneACCESS table, restricted to in-frame sequences. Some clones are absent from its copies; in checked studies, under half trace to an unresolved V gene, and the reason for the others is unknown. Clone size and V and J calls were adopted from that table, with D and trimming inferred from the DNA. Recorded for this sample are about 98,000 clones; about 90% of them occurred a single time. The leading ten clones occupy around 6% of the sample.

The sequencing sample was made of PBMCs. The chain was built from TRBV6-4 and TRBJ2-2, and TRBD1 matches 9 of the central bases. This receptor was taken from a man aged 18 to 35 in good health and CMV-seropositive. The nucleotides are TGTGCCAGCAGTTCCGGGACAGGGACCGGGGAGCTGTTTTTT. This gives the protein CASSSGTGTGELFF.